This T cell receptor (beta chain) comes out of a study of T cells after yellow fever vaccination. Whole-study results and caveats: Highly abundant clonotypes carried over from the bulk population could end up in FACS-sorted repertoires as contaminants. Though it reached lower strength, the secondary response hit its peak faster, day 5 versus 15.

The TCR cDNA carried a universal primer site and UMIs from 5'RACE template switching. TCRdb ran MiXCR on the 5' RACE reads and lists one entry per CDR3 protein. The sample contains 40,000 to 55,000 distinct CDR3 sequences, approximately 6.6% of which appear only once. The clonotype comes from a man aged 18-30 years who received the YFV17D yellow fever vaccine. Sequencing used CD8+ T cells not binding an NS4B(214-222) dextramer, sorted from PBMCs, obtained roughly seven weeks after the first yellow fever vaccination.

DNA of the CDR3: TGTGCCAGCAGCTTAGCGGGGGGGTCAGGGACCGATACTTTCTTT. It translates to CASSLAGGSGTDTFF. V usage is TRBV7-6 and J usage is TRBJ1-1; tentative D call: TRBD1 (5 bases). Per the germline V gene, CDR1 is SGHVS and CDR2 is FNYEAQ. V was cut by 0 bases and J by 12 bases, with 20 bases left in between. The CDR3 runs 15 residues.